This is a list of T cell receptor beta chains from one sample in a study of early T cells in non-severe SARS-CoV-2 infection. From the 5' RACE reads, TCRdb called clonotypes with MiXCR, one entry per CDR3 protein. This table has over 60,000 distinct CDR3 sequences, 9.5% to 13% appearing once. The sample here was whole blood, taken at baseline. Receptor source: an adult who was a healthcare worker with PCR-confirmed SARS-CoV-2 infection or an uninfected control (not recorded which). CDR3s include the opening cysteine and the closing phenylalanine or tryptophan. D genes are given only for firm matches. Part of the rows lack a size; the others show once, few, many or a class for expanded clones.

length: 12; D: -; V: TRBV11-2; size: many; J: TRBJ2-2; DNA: TGTGCCAGCAGCTTAAGTTCCGGGGAGCTGTTTTTT; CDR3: CASSLSSGELFF
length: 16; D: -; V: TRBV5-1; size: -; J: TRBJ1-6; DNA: TGCGCCAGCAGCTTACTCCCTGGGACGGCCAATTCACCCCTCCACTTT; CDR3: CASSLLPGTANSPLHF
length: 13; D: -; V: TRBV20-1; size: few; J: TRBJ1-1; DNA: TGCAGTGCTAGAGATCGGGGGTATACTGAAGCTTTCTTT; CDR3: CSARDRGYTEAFF
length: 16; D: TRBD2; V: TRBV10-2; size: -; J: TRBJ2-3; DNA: TGCGCCAGCAGTGAGTCTAGGACTAGATTGGAAGATACGCAGTATTTT; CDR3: CASSESRTRLEDTQYF
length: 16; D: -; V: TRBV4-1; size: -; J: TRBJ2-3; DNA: TGCGCCAGCAGCCAAGGGTGGGGGACTAGCACAGATACGCAGTATTTT; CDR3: CASSQGWGTSTDTQYF
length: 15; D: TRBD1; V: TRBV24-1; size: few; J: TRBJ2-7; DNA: TGTGCCACCAGTGATTCGACAGGGAAGGTGTACGAGCAGTACTTC; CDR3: CATSDSTGKVYEQYF
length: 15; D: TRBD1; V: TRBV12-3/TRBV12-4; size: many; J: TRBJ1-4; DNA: TGTGCCAGCAGGCTCACAGGGGCGTCTAATGAAAAACTGTTTTTT; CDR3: CASRLTGASNEKLFF
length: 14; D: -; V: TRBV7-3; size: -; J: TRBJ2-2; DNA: TGTGCCAGCAGGACTTCCACGAACACCGGGGAGCTGTTTTTT; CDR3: CASRTSTNTGELFF
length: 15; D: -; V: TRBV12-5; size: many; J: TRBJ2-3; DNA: TGTGCTAGTGGTTTCATTCAACAACCCACAGATACGCAGTATTTT; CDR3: CASGFIQQPTDTQYF
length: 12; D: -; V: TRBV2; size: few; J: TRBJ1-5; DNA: TGTGCCAGCAGCCCCGACCCGGGGCCCCAGCATTTT; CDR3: CASSPDPGPQHF
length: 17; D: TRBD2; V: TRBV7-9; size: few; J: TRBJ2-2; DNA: TGTGCCAGCAGCGGATCGACTAGCGGGGGGCACACCGGGGAGCTGTTTTTT; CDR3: CASSGSTSGGHTGELFF
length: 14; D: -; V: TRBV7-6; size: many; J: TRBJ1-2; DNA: TGTGCCAGCAGCTTAGAGCAGGGACGTTATGGCTACACCTTC; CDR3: CASSLEQGRYGYTF
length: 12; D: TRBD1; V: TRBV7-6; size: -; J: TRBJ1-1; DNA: TGTGCCAGCAGCCTACGGACAGGGGAAGCTTTCTTT; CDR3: CASSLRTGEAFF
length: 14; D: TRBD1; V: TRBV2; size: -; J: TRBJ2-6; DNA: TGTGCCACGACAGGGAACTCTGGGGCCAACGTCCTGACTTTC; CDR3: CATTGNSGANVLTF
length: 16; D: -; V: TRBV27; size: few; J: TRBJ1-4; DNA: TGTGCCAGCAGTTTAAGTACAGGGCGAAAAAATGAAAAACTGTTTTTT; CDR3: CASSLSTGRKNEKLFF
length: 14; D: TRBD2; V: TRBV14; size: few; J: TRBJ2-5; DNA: TGTGCCAGCAGCCAGGCACTAGCGGTGGAGACCCAGTACTTC; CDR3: CASSQALAVETQYF
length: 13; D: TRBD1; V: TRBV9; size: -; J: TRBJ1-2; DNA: TGTGCCAGCAGCGGCGGGACAGTCTATGGCTACACCTTC; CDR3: CASSGGTVYGYTF
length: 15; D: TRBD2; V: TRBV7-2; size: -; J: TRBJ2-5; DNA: TGTGCCAGCAGCTTAGGCGGGGGGGCTTGGGAGACCCAGTACTTC; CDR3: CASSLGGGAWETQYF
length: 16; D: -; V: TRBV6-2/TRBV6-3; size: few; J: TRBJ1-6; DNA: TGTGCCAGCAAGGTGACTCGCGATTCTCGGCTATCACCCCTCCACTTT; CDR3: CASKVTRDSRLSPLHF
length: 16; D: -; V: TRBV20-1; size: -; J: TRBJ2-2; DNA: TGCAGTGCTAGAGGAGTAGCAGGTTACCATCCCGGGGAGCTGTTTTTT; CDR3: CSARGVAGYHPGELFF
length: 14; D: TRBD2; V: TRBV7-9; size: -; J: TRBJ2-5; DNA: TGTGCCAGCAGCTCGGGACTAGCGGAAGAGACCCAGTACTTC; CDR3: CASSSGLAEETQYF
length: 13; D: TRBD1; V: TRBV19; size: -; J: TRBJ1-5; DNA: TGTGCCAGCAACAGGGGCAGGGATCAGCCCCAGCATTTT; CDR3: CASNRGRDQPQHF
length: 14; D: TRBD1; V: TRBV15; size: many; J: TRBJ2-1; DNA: TGTGCCACCCTCGGACAGGACCTTGGGAATGAGCAGTTCTTC; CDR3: CATLGQDLGNEQFF
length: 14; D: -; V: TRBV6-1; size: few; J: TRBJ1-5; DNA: TGTGCCAGTCAGGACAGCTATAGCAATCAGCCCCAGCATTTT; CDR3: CASQDSYSNQPQHF
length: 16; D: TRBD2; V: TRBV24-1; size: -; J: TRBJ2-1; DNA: TGTGCCACCAGTGACCACACTAGCGGGGCCTATAATGAGCAGTTCTTC; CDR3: CATSDHTSGAYNEQFF
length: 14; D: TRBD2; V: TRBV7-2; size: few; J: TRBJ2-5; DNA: TGTGCCAGCAGTCCCCCCGGGGGGCAAGAGACCCAGTACTTC; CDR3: CASSPPGGQETQYF
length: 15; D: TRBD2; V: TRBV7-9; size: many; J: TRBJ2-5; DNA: TGTGCCAGCAGCTTACAAGCGGGGGGGCCGGAGACCCAGTACTTC; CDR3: CASSLQAGGPETQYF
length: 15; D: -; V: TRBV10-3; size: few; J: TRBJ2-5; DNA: TGTGCCATCAGTGAGTCGACTCAGGGACGAGAGACCCAGTACTTC; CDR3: CAISESTQGRETQYF
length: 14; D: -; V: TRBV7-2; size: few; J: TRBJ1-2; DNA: TGTGCCAGCAGCCAACCTGGGGGCAGCTATGGCTACACCTTC; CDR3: CASSQPGGSYGYTF
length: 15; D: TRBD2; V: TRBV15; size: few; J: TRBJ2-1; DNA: TGTGCCACCAGCAGAGATGGGGACTACAACAATGAGCAGTTCTTC; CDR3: CATSRDGDYNNEQFF
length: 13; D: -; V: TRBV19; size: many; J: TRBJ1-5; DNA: TGTGCCAGTAGTCGGGGTAACAATCAGCCCCAGCATTTT; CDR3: CASSRGNNQPQHF
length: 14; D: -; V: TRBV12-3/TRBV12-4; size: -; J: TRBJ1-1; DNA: TGTGCCAGCAGTTTAGGGGGCTCCGACACTGAAGCTTTCTTT; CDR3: CASSLGGSDTEAFF
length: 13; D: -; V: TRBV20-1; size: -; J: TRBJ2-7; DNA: TGCAGTGCTAGAAACAGGGCCGGGAACGAGCAGTACTTC; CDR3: CSARNRAGNEQYF
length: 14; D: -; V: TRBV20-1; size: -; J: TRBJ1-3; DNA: TGCAGTGCCACTCAGGTAGCTGGTGGAAACACCATATATTTT; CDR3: CSATQVAGGNTIYF
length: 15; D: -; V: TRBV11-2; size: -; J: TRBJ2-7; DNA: TGTGCCAGCAGCCCACCCCCCCACAGAACCTACGAGCAGTACTTC; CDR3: CASSPPPHRTYEQYF